These 4 T cell receptor beta chains came from one sample sequenced in a study of Tregs in tolerant kidney transplant recipients. Assay: immunoSEQ multiplex PCR; the TCRdb copy retains only in-frame clones and omits some. The sample table sets out roughly 50,000 clones. The sequenced sample was CD4+ T cells from blood, obtained before the transplant. The receptors originated from a human donor who received a combined kidney and bone marrow transplant.

This CDR3 is CASSLFQGGNEQFF. CDR3 DNA (partial): TGCGCCAGCAGCTTGTTCCAAGGGGGCAATGAG. The chain combines TRBV5-1 with TRBJ2-1; possible D gene TRBD1, 6 bases. The observed sequence ends 3 residues before the CDR3 terminus, with the missing tail filled in from the germline J gene. Germline V gene sequence: CDR1 SGHRS, CDR2 YFSETQ. The CDR3 sequence is 14 residues long. V was pared by 1 base and J by 6 bases, with 11 bases between.

As regards this clone: The DNA ends 3 residues before the CDR3 does, and the rest of the CDR3 is filled in from the germline J gene. This chain connects TRBV19 to TRBJ1-2, with no clear D. CDR3 length: 15 amino acids. Germline V lookup: CDR1 LNHDA, CDR2 SQIVND (reference sequence). Trimming shortened V by 6 bases and J by 4 bases, and 18 bases separated the two germline ends. This CDR3 reads CASRIETYSTYGYTF. Partial CDR3 DNA: TGTGCCAGTAGGATTGAGACTTACTCTACCTATGGC.

Of note for this clone: The sequenced fragment ends 3 residues before the CDR3 boundary, so the rest is inferred from the germline J gene. J is TRBJ1-6 and V is TRBV19, with no clear D. The CDR3 is 16 residues long. The V gene's germline CDR1 is LNHDA and CDR2 SQIVND (reference sequence). Trimming removed 3 bases at V and 8 bases at J, with 17 bases between. The CDR3 bases that were read are TGTGCCAGTAGTATTAGGTGGGCGCCTTTGGATTCACCC. Translation: CASSIRWAPLDSP. The CDR3 as a whole reads CASSIRWAPLDSPLHF.

Turning to this clone: The sequence runs out 3 residues before the end of the CDR3; the remainder is reconstructed from the germline J gene. The chain is built from TRBV5-1 and TRBJ1-2, with D unclear. Germline V gene sequence: CDR1 SGHRS, CDR2 YFSETQ. There are 14 residues in the CDR3. Trimming took 4 bases from V and 0 from J, leaving 10 bases between them. CDR3: CASSRTTANYGYTF. Partial CDR3 DNA: TGCGCCAGCAGCCGCACAACAGCTAACTATGGC.